This TCR beta chain was documented in a study of blood T cell repertoires in COVID-19. V was clipped by 4 bases and J by 5 bases; unmatched bases: 11. Germline V gene lookup returns CDR1 SGHTS and CDR2 YDEGEE. The CDR3 has 15 amino acids. Cohort 3 donors counted as recovered after two negative PCRs, clearance, or resolved symptoms. In the study's own analysis: Reference gene primer amplification gave estimated nucleated cell counts. Measured with immunoSEQ multiplex PCR; TCRdb has only the in-frame clones, and not every one. V and J calls and clone size come straight from that table; D and trimming were deduced from the DNA. The sample records around 300,000 clones, about 87% being singletons.

The receptor comes from a woman in her thirties who had recovered from COVID-19. The sample comprised PBMCs or T cells enriched from blood (not recorded which). The V gene is TRBV5-8, the J gene TRBJ1-1, with TRBD1 matching 7 bases. Here the CDR3 DNA reads TGTGCCAGCAGCCCTCTAAAGGGGGCGAATACTGAAGCTTTCTTT. This codes for CASSPLKGANTEAFF. The full variable domain, its missing parts supplied by reference TRBV5-8 and TRBJ1-1, is EAGVTQSPTHLIKTRGQQATLRCSPISGHTSVYWYQQALGLGLQFLLWYDEGEERNRGNFPPRFSGRQFPNYSSELNVNALELEDSALYLCASSPLKGANTEAFFGQGTRLTVV.